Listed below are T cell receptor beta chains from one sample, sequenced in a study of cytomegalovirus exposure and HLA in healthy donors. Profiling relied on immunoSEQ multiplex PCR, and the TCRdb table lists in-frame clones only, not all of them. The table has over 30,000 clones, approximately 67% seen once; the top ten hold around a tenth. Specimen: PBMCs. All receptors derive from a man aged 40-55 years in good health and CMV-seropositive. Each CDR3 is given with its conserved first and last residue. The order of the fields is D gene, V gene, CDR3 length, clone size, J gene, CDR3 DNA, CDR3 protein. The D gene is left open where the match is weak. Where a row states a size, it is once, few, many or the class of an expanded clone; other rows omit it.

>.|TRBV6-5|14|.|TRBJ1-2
TGTGCCAGCAATCCAGGGAGCGGGAGAAATGGCTACACCTTC
CASNPGSGRNGYTF
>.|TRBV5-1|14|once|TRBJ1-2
TGCGCCAGCAGTTCCCTCGGGGTCTCGGAGGGCTACACCTTC
CASSSLGVSEGYTF
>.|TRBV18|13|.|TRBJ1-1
TGTGCCAGCTCACCAAGGCAGGTCTCTGAAGCTTTCTTT
CASSPRQVSEAFF
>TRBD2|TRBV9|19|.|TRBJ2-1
TGTGCCAGCAGCGCCGGGGTGGGGAGCGGGGACTACGTCTACAATGAGCAGTTCTTC
CASSAGVGSGDYVYNEQFF
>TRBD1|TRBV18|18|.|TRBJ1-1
TGTGCCAGCTCACCGGGGACAGGGGGAATAGTGGGGAACACTGAAGCTTTCTTT
CASSPGTGGIVGNTEAFF
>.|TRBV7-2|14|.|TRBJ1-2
TGTGCCAGCAGCTTTGGACAGACGGCTTATGGCTACACCTTC
CASSFGQTAYGYTF
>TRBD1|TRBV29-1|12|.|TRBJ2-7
TGCAGCGCTTCACAGGGGGCGGACGAGCAGTACTTC
CSASQGADEQYF
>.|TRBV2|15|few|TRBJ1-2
TGTGCCAGCAGTGGGCCCACCGCCAGTAACTATGGCTACACCTTC
CASSGPTASNYGYTF
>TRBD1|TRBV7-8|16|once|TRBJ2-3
TGTGCCAGCAGCTTAGGAATACAGGGGGCGACAGATACGCAGTATTTT
CASSLGIQGATDTQYF
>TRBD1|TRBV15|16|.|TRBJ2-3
TGTGCCACCAGCAGAGTGACAGGGAAGAGCACAGATACGCAGTATTTT
CATSRVTGKSTDTQYF
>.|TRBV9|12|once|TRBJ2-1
TGTGCCAGCGCCCGACTCTACAATGAGCAGTTCTTC
CASARLYNEQFF
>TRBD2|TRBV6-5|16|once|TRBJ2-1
TGTGCCAGCAGTTACTCAGTGGGACTAGTCTACAATGAGCAGTTCTTC
CASSYSVGLVYNEQFF
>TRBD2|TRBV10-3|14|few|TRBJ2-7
TGTGCCACGGGGGGAACAAACACCATCTACGAGCAGTACTTC
CATGGTNTIYEQYF
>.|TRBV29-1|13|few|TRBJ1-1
TGCAGCGGCCAGACAGCGACGGGCACTGAAGCTTTCTTT
CSGQTATGTEAFF
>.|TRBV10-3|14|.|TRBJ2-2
TGTGCCATCAGGGGCGGGGCGAACACCGGGGAGCTGTTTTTT
CAIRGGANTGELFF
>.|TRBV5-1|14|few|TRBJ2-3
TGCGCCACCCGATTAGCAATTAGCACAGATACGCAGTATTTT
CATRLAISTDTQYF
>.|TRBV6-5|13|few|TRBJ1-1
TGTGCCAGCAGTTACCGTGACGGGTTGGGAGCTTTCTTT
CASSYRDGLGAFF
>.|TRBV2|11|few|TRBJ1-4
TGTGCCAGCAGTGATGCGGGAAAACTGTTTTTT
CASSDAGKLFF
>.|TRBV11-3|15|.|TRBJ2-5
TGTGCCAGCAGCTTTACTAGCCCCCCGCTGGAGACCCAGTACTTC
CASSFTSPPLETQYF
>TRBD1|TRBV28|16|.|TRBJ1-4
TGTGCCAGCAGTCCTTCCACCGGGACAGGAAATGAAAAACTGTTTTTT
CASSPSTGTGNEKLFF
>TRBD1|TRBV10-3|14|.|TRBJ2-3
TGTGCCATCCTGGACAGGGCTAGCACAGATACGCAGTATTTT
CAILDRASTDTQYF
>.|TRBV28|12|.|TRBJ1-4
TGTGCCAGCAGTCTGCCCGGGGAAAAACTGTTTTTT
CASSLPGEKLFF
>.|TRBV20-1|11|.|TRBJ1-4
TGCAGTGCGGAGCGGCGGGAAAAACTGTTTTTT
CSAERREKLFF
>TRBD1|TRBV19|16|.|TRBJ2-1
TGTGCCAGTAGTATAACAGGGACAGGGGTGGGCAATGAGCAGTTCTTC
CASSITGTGVGNEQFF
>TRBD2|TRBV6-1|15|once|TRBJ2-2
TGTGCCAGCACTGATACTAGCGGGAGTATCGGGGAGCTGTTTTTT
CASTDTSGSIGELFF
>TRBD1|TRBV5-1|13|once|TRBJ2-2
TGCGCCAGCTCCCGGGACAGCCTTGGGGAGCTGTTTTTT
CASSRDSLGELFF
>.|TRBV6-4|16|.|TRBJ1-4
TGTGCCAGCAGTGAACCCAAGGGAGCAACTAATGAAAAACTGTTTTTT
CASSEPKGATNEKLFF
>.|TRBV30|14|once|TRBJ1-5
TGTGCCTGGAGTAGCGGGACTGGCTTTCGGCCCCAGCATTTT
CAWSSGTGFRPQHF
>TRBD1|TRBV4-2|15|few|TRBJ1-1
TGTGCCAGCTGTCGAGCAGGACAGGGTTACACTGAAGCTTTCTTT
CASCRAGQGYTEAFF
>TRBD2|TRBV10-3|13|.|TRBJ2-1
TGTGCCATCAGTGATAGCGGGTATAATGAGCAGTTCTTC
CAISDSGYNEQFF
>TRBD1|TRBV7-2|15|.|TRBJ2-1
TGTGCCAGCAGCTTAGACAGGGGGCAACACAATGAGCAGTTCTTC
CASSLDRGQHNEQFF
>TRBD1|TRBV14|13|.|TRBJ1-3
TGTGCCAGCAGCCGGGACAGAGGAAACACCATATATTTT
CASSRDRGNTIYF
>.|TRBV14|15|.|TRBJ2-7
TGTGCCAGCAGCCAAGAGAGGGTTCGCGCCTACGAGCAGTACTTC
CASSQERVRAYEQYF
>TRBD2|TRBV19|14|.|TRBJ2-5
TGTGCCAGTAGTACTGGGAGGGGACCAGAGACCCAGTACTTC
CASSTGRGPETQYF
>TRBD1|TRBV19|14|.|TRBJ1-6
TGTGCCAGTAGTATTGACAGGGTTGATTCACCCCTCCACTTT
CASSIDRVDSPLHF
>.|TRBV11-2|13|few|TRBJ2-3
TGTGCCACCTTAGCGGAGGGTAGAGATACGCAGTATTTT
CATLAEGRDTQYF
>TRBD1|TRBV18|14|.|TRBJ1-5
TGTGCCAGCTCACTCAGGGGGGAAAATCAGCCCCAGCATTTT
CASSLRGENQPQHF
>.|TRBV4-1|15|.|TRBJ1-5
TGCGCCAGCAGCCAAAATCCGGGGATTAATCAGCCCCAGCATTTT
CASSQNPGINQPQHF
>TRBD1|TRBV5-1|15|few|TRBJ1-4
TGCGCCAGCAGCCCTGGGACAGCAACTAATGAAAAACTGTTTTTT
CASSPGTATNEKLFF
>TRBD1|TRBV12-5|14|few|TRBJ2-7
TGTGCTAGTGGTCCGGGACAGGGTCTCTACGAGCAGTACTTC
CASGPGQGLYEQYF
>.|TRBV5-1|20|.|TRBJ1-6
TGCGCCAGCAGCTTGGCTTCAGGGTACCCCACGAGCTCCTATAATTCACCCCTCCACTTT
CASSLASGYPTSSYNSPLHF
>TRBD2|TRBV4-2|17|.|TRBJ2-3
TGTGCCAGCAGCCAAGTTGGGACTAGCGGGGGGGCATATACGCAGTATTTT
CASSQVGTSGGAYTQYF
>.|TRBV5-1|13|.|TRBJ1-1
TGCGCCAGCAGCTTGAAAACAGACACTGAAGCTTTCTTT
CASSLKTDTEAFF
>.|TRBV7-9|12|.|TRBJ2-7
TGTGCCAGCAGCTTAGACTTCTACGAGCAGTACTTC
CASSLDFYEQYF
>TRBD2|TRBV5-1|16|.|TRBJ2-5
TGCGCCAGCAGCTTAGGCATGACTAGCGGCCAAGAGACCCAGTACTTC
CASSLGMTSGQETQYF
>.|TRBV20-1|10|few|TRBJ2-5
TGCAGTCCTTCGGAGGAGACCCAGTACTTC
CSPSEETQYF